The sequence of this T cell receptor (beta chain) was determined in a study of beta chain features in type 1 diabetes. CDR3 size: 15 residues. The germline V and J ends were trimmed by 3 bases and 3 bases, with 13 bases remaining between them. Germline loops: CDR1 PRHDT, CDR2 FYEKMQ (reference sequence). The whole isolated RNA underwent reverse transcription, so sequencing captured expressed TCRB transcripts. The method was immunoSEQ multiplex PCR; TCRdb's version includes in-frame clones alone and lacks a portion of them. Here the sample spans 200,000 to 250,000 clones, roughly a tenth being singletons.

This TCR came from a man between 18 and 29 years old in good health. Sequencing was carried out using central memory CD4+ T cells from blood. The chain links TRBV13 to TRBJ2-3, with D perhaps TRBD1 or TRBD2 (5 bases each). For the CDR3, the DNA is TGTGCCAGCAGCTTTAGAGGGGACCATACAGATACGCAGTATTTT. Its translation: CASSFRGDHTDTQYF.